This T cell receptor (beta chain) was captured by sequencing in a study of blood T cell repertoires in COVID-19. Study information: Researchers got acute and convalescent COVID-19 samples from the United States, Italy and Spain. PBMCs, B-cell-depleted T cells, or T cells provided the cDNA or gDNA that made up the material.

Per the study methods: Reference gene primer amplification gave estimated nucleated cell counts. The repertoire was sequenced with immunoSEQ multiplex PCR; TCRdb's copy has only in-frame clones and lacks some. That table furnishes V, J and clone size, whereas the DNA furnished D and trimming. The table lists about 120,000 clones, roughly 91% of them singletons. V gave up 2 bases and J gave up 4 bases; unmatched junction bases: 4. The germline CDR1 and CDR2 sequences are MNHNY and SVGAGI (reference sequence). The CDR3 runs to 14 residues. The chain is built from TRBV6-6 and TRBJ1-2, with 7 nucleotides matching TRBD1. Input material: peripheral blood. The source of this sequence is a human donor with acute or convalescent COVID-19. The donor label of this sample is uncertain. CDR3 sequence: CASSYGDRVYGYTF. The CDR3 region has the DNA TGTGCCAGCAGTTACGGCGACAGGGTCTATGGCTACACCTTC.